This record looks at one T cell receptor beta chain sequence and its context. The sample comes from a study of blood T cell repertoires in COVID-19. At the level of the study: Acute and convalescent COVID-19 specimens originated in the United States, Italy and Spain. The cDNA or gDNA used as material had been derived from T cells, B-cell-depleted T cells, or PBMCs.

Original handling: Using reference gene primer amplification, nucleated cell counts were estimated. Clones were read by immunoSEQ multiplex PCR, and TCRdb kept only the in-frame ones, dropping some. D and trimming were read from the DNA, whereas the V and J calls and clone size are those reported in that table. The data contain some 350,000 clones, roughly 90% of them singletons. Germline V lookup: CDR1 MNHEY, CDR2 SMNVEV (reference sequence). The CDR3 extends over 15 amino acids. V lost 2 bases and J lost 11, with 19 bases in between. The rearrangement links TRBV27 to TRBJ1-5, with D unresolved. The receptor's source is a man aged 18-30 years with active or convalescent COVID-19. Sequencing used peripheral blood. The CDR3 is CASSLRGGPVEAQHF. DNA for the CDR3: TGTGCCAGCAGTTTACGGGGAGGGCCTGTGGAAGCCCAGCATTTT.